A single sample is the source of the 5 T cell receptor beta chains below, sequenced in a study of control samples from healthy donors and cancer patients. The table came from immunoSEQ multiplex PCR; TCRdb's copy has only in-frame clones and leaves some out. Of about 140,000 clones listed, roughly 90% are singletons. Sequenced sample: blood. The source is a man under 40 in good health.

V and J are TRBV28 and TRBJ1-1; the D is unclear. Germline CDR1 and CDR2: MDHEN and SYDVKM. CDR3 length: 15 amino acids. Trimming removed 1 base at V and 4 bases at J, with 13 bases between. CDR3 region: CASSLLATGRTEAFF. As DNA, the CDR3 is TGTGCCAGCAGTTTATTAGCGACCGGTCGCACTGAAGCTTTCTTT.

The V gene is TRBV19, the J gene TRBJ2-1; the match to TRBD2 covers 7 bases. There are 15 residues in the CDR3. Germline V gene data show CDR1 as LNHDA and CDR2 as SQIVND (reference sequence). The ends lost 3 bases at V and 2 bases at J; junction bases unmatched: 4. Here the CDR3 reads CASSIFLAAYNEQFF. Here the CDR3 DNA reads TGTGCCAGTAGTATTTTTCTAGCGGCCTACAATGAGCAGTTCTTC.

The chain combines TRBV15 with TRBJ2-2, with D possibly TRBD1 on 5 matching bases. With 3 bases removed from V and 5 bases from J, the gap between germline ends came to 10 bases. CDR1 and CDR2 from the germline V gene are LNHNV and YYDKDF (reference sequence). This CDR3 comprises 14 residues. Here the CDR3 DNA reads TGTGCCACCAGCAGGGAGACAGAAACCGGGGAGCTGTTTTTT. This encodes CATSRETETGELFF.

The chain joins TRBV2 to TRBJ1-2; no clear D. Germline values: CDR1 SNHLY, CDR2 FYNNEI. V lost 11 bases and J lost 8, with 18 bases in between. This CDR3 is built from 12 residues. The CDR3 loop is CARPTLTRGYTF. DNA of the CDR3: TGTGCCCGACCGACCTTGACGCGCGGCTACACCTTC.

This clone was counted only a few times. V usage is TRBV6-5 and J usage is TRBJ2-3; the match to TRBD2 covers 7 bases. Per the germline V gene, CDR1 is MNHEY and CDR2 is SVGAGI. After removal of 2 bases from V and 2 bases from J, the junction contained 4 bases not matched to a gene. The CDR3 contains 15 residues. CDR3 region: CASSYTGGLTDTQYF. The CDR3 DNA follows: TGTGCCAGCAGTTACACGGGAGGACTCACAGATACGCAGTATTTT.